The 11 T cell receptor beta chains in this list originate from one sample, sequenced in a study of blood T cell repertoires in COVID-19. Profiled with immunoSEQ multiplex PCR; TCRdb holds only in-frame clones, not every one. Of about 190,000 clones listed, less than 80% were seen once; the top ten hold 9.5% to 15%. Sequenced material: peripheral blood. The receptors originated from a woman aged 45-65 years with acute or convalescent COVID-19.

The chain uses TRBV5-4 and TRBJ2-2; 16 bases agree with TRBD2. Germline trimming cut 4 bases from V and 5 bases from J; bases unmatched to any gene: 8. The germline CDR1 and CDR2 sequences are SGHNT and YYREEE (reference sequence). CDR3 length equals 18 residues. Written as DNA, the CDR3 is TGTGCCAGCAGCCGGGGACTAGCGGGAGGGCCCGGGACCGGGGAGCTGTTTTTT. Its translation: CASSRGLAGGPGTGELFF.

V and J are TRBV30 and TRBJ2-1; D is possibly TRBD1 (5 bases). The germline CDR1 and CDR2 sequences are GTSNPN and SVGIG (reference sequence). The CDR3 has 14 residues. V lost 8 bases to trimming and J lost 5 bases, with 19 bases between them. DNA for the CDR3: TGTGCCGTCTCTAGGACATCTACGGACAATGAGCAGTTCTTC. It codes for CAVSRTSTDNEQFF.

This chain joins TRBV11-3 and TRBJ1-5; possibly TRBD1 for D (6 bases). CDR3 size: 17 residues. Germline V gives CDR1 SGHNT, CDR2 YENEEA. The V end lost 0 bases, the J end lost 2 bases, and 14 bases lay between the germline ends. DNA for the CDR3: TGTGCCAGCAGCTTAGATTTTCTGTCAGGGGGCAATCAGCCCCAGCATTTT. Translated, it gives CASSLDFLSGGNQPQHF.

The chain uses TRBV4-2 and TRBJ2-4; 11 bases align to TRBD2. The CDR3 covers 19 residues. CDR1 is LGHNA and CDR2 is YNFKEQ in the germline V gene. The V gene end was trimmed by 0 bases and the J gene end by 0 bases; junction bases not matched to a gene: 7. CDR3 region: CASSQDKTSGAPAKNIQYF. CDR3 nucleotides: TGTGCCAGCAGCCAAGATAAGACTAGCGGGGCCCCAGCCAAAAACATTCAGTACTTC.

The gene calls are TRBV27 and TRBJ2-1; the D gene is possibly TRBD2 (5 bases). Germline lookup yields CDR1 MNHEY and CDR2 SMNVEV (reference sequence). The V and J ends lost 6 bases and 6 bases respectively, with 12 bases between them. The CDR3 sequence is 13 residues long. As DNA, the CDR3 is TGTGCCAGCAGGCCAAATAGCGCCAATGAGCAGTTCTTC. It is translated as CASRPNSANEQFF.

This clone was counted once. V usage is TRBV7-2 and J usage is TRBJ2-7; 7 bases align to TRBD1. The CDR3 sequence is 13 residues long. Germline V lookup: CDR1 SGHTA, CDR2 FQGNSA. J gave up 1 base and V 4 bases, and 1 base lay outside the gene matches. In nucleotides, the CDR3 is TGTGCCAGCAGCTGGGGACAGTCCTACGAGCAGTACTTC. Translation gives CASSWGQSYEQYF.

This clone was detected only a few times. The chain employs TRBV30 and TRBJ1-3; D is perhaps TRBD1 (5 bases). Germline V gives CDR1 GTSNPN, CDR2 SVGIG (reference sequence). The CDR3 length is 15 residues. Trimming removed 2 bases at V and 0 bases at J, with 11 bases between. CDR3 sequence: CAWSMDTSSGNTIYF. CDR3 in DNA: TGTGCCTGGAGTATGGACACCAGCTCTGGAAACACCATATATTTT.

The chain carries TRBV14 and TRBJ2-3, with D perhaps TRBD2 (5 bases). The CDR3 loop spans 15 amino acids. Germline CDR1 SGHDN, CDR2 FVKESK. Trimming removed 2 bases from V and 2 bases from J, with 11 bases in between. The chain's CDR3 is CASSQNRDFTDTQYF. The CDR3 region has the DNA TGTGCCAGCAGCCAAAATCGGGATTTCACAGATACGCAGTATTTT.

V usage is TRBV30 and J usage is TRBJ2-7, with no clear D. The V and J ends lost 3 bases and 0 bases respectively, with 9 bases between them. CDR1 GTSNPN and CDR2 SVGIG come from the germline V gene (reference sequence). The CDR3 consists of 13 residues. CDR3 nucleotides: TGTGCCTGGAGACTGCCAAACTCCTACGAGCAGTACTTC. This sequence encodes CAWRLPNSYEQYF.

The chain joins TRBV19 to TRBJ1-5; TRBD1 might be the D (5 bases). Germline CDR1 LNHDA, CDR2 SQIVND (reference sequence). This CDR3 region has 14 residues. V was clipped by 5 bases and J by 3 bases, with 11 bases between them. The CDR3 bases are TGTGCCAGTAGTGGCGGGACCCTCAATCAGCCCCAGCATTTT. Amino acid sequence: CASSGGTLNQPQHF.

The table lists this clone with a count of one. The chain has TRBV19 and TRBJ1-6, with D uncertain. The V end lost 5 bases, the J end lost 9 bases, and 14 bases lay between the germline ends. Per germline, CDR1 LNHDA and CDR2 SQIVND (reference sequence). CDR3 length: 14 residues. Written as DNA, the CDR3 is TGTGCCAGTAGTGCGTCTCTAAGTGGTTCACCCCTCCACTTT. Translation: CASSASLSGSPLHF.